Listed below are T cell receptor beta chains from one sample, sequenced in a study of cytomegalovirus exposure and HLA in healthy donors. Sequenced by immunoSEQ multiplex PCR; TCRdb stores in-frame clones only, minus some. The sample contains about 200,000 clones, roughly 73% of which appear only once. The specimen sequenced was PBMCs. Every receptor here comes from a woman in her twenties or thirties in good health and CMV-seronegative. CDR3s include the opening cysteine and the closing phenylalanine or tryptophan. A D gene is named only where the DNA matches it firmly. Expanded clones get a size class; other rows say once, few or many, or leave the size out.

J gene | V gene | clone size | D gene | CDR3 protein | CDR3 DNA
TRBJ2-1 | TRBV30 | once | TRBD1 | CAWNRGTVTNEQFF | TGTGCCTGGAACAGGGGGACGGTTACAAATGAGCAGTTCTTC
TRBJ2-7 | TRBV18 | . | . | CASSRARGYEQYF | TGTGCCAGCTCACGGGCACGGGGTTACGAGCAGTACTTC
TRBJ1-1 | TRBV29-1 | once | . | CSVEVASAEAFF | TGCAGCGTTGAAGTGGCTTCAGCTGAAGCTTTCTTT
TRBJ2-3 | TRBV9 | . | . | CASSPLPSTGGRTQYF | TGTGCCAGCAGCCCACTACCCTCGACTGGCGGGCGTACGCAGTATTTT
TRBJ2-5 | TRBV5-4 | few | TRBD1 | CASSLDRGRETQYF | TGTGCCAGCAGCTTGGACAGGGGGCGAGAGACCCAGTACTTC
TRBJ2-7 | TRBV19 | . | . | CASSIAATGAYEQYF | TGTGCCAGTAGTATAGCCGCGACGGGGGCCTACGAGCAGTACTTC
TRBJ2-1 | TRBV27 | . | . | CASSLWRDRRNEQFF | TGTGCCAGCAGTTTATGGCGAGACAGGCGGAATGAGCAGTTCTTC
TRBJ1-4 | TRBV5-5 | . | . | CASSRDTSNEKLFF | TGTGCCAGCAGCCGGGACACCTCTAATGAAAAACTGTTTTTT
TRBJ2-1 | TRBV7-9 | . | . | CASSPTGGYEQFF | TGTGCCAGCAGCCCCACTGGGGGGTATGAGCAGTTCTTC
TRBJ2-2 | TRBV10-1 | . | . | CASGRNTGELFF | TGCGCCAGCGGGAGGAACACCGGGGAGCTGTTTTTT
TRBJ2-5 | TRBV27 | . | . | CASSLSVRVETQYF | TGTGCCAGCAGTTTATCGGTCAGGGTGGAGACCCAGTACTTC
TRBJ1-5 | TRBV7-2 | . | TRBD1 | CASSRTGTGLQHF | TGTGCCAGCAGCCGTACCGGGACAGGCCTACAGCATTTT
TRBJ1-2 | TRBV12-2 | . | . | CASRLNQGINYGYTF | TGTGCAAGTCGCTTAAATCAGGGCATTAACTATGGCTACACCTTC
TRBJ2-1 | TRBV6-1 | . | TRBD2 | CASSDNNGLALNEQFF | TGTGCCAGCAGTGACAATAACGGACTAGCCCTCAATGAGCAGTTCTTC
TRBJ2-2 | TRBV7-8 | once | . | CASSMYRVDTGELFF | TGTGCCAGCAGCATGTACAGGGTCGACACCGGGGAGCTGTTTTTT
TRBJ2-1 | TRBV7-2 | . | TRBD2 | CASSLYAGVFYNEQFF | TGTGCCAGCAGCTTATACGCGGGAGTTTTCTACAATGAGCAGTTCTTC
TRBJ1-4 | TRBV4-2 | . | TRBD1 | CASSVTDRGHEKLFF | TGTGCCAGCAGCGTTACGGACAGGGGCCATGAAAAACTGTTTTTT
TRBJ2-5 | TRBV7-9 | . | TRBD1 | CASSLASVTGGETQYF | TGTGCCAGCAGCTTAGCGTCGGTGACAGGGGGAGAGACCCAGTACTTC
TRBJ2-3 | TRBV6-5 | . | . | CATSALAVSTDTQYF | TGTGCCACCTCGGCCCTAGCAGTGAGCACAGATACGCAGTATTTT
TRBJ2-5 | TRBV4-1 | . | . | CASSQVGLPDGTQYF | TGCGCCAGCAGCCAAGTGGGACTGCCGGATGGGACCCAGTACTTC
TRBJ1-2 | TRBV9 | . | . | CASTPGSWGDGYTF | TGTGCCAGCACCCCCGGGTCGTGGGGGGATGGCTACACCTTC
TRBJ1-1 | TRBV7-9 | . | . | CASSLPKTIYIQAFF | TGTGCCAGCAGCTTACCGAAGACAATTTACATCCAAGCTTTCTTT
TRBJ2-7 | TRBV27 | few | . | CASSPQGSGQYF | TGTGCCAGCAGTCCCCAGGGGAGCGGGCAGTACTTC
TRBJ2-7 | TRBV15 | . | TRBD2 | CATSPFAGAEQYF | TGTGCCACCAGCCCGTTTGCGGGAGCGGAGCAGTACTTC
TRBJ2-3 | TRBV2 | . | . | CASSNSGYRTDTQYF | TGTGCCAGCTCCAATTCCGGGTACCGCACAGATACGCAGTATTTT
TRBJ1-1 | TRBV19 | . | TRBD1 | CATMNRGRNTEAFF | TGTGCCACTATGAACAGGGGGCGAAACACTGAAGCTTTCTTT
TRBJ1-5 | TRBV19 | . | TRBD1 | CASSILWTGDQPQHF | TGTGCCAGTAGTATTTTGTGGACAGGAGACCAGCCCCAGCATTTT
TRBJ2-1 | TRBV2 | . | . | CASSEALRRGGGEQFF | TGTGCCAGCAGTGAAGCGCTTCGTAGGGGAGGAGGAGAGCAGTTCTTC
TRBJ2-3 | TRBV5-1 | once | TRBD2 | CASSLAALAGGTDTQYF | TGCGCCAGCAGCTTGGCCGCATTAGCGGGGGGCACAGATACGCAGTATTTT
TRBJ2-3 | TRBV5-1 | . | TRBD2 | CASSLESRGRVDTQYF | TGCGCCAGCAGCTTGGAGTCGCGAGGGAGGGTAGATACGCAGTATTTT
TRBJ1-2 | TRBV5-4 | . | . | CASSLSGNYGYTF | TGTGCCAGCAGCCTTTCCGGGAACTATGGCTACACCTTC
TRBJ1-5 | TRBV4-1 | . | TRBD1 | CASSQGGQAKHF | TGCGCCAGCAGCCAAGGGGGACAGGCCAAGCATTTT
TRBJ2-3 | TRBV4-1 | . | . | CASSQVGGSTDTQYF | TGCGCCAGCAGCCAAGTGGGGGGAAGCACAGATACGCAGTATTTT
TRBJ1-5 | TRBV19 | . | TRBD1 | CASSKTGNQPQHF | TGTGCCAGTAGCAAGACAGGGAATCAGCCCCAGCATTTT
TRBJ2-7 | TRBV6-1 | . | TRBD2 | CASSKDSGGPYEQYF | TGTGCCAGCAGTAAAGATAGCGGGGGGCCCTACGAGCAGTACTTC
TRBJ1-1 | TRBV6-1 | . | . | CASSEDWGQLNTEAFF | TGTGCCAGCAGTGAAGATTGGGGACAATTGAACACTGAAGCTTTCTTT
TRBJ1-1 | TRBV6-1 | . | . | CASSAGFTEAFF | TGTGCCAGCAGTGCAGGGTTCACTGAAGCTTTCTTT
TRBJ2-1 | TRBV7-2 | once | TRBD2 | CASRSTSGLINEQFF | TGTGCCAGCAGATCGACTAGCGGGCTGATCAATGAGCAGTTCTTC
TRBJ2-1 | TRBV27 | . | TRBD2 | CASRFLTSGPGGTNEQFF | TGTGCCAGCAGATTTCTGACTAGCGGGCCGGGAGGTACCAATGAGCAGTTCTTC
TRBJ2-3 | TRBV7-2 | few | . | CASSLDSVTPQYF | TGTGCCAGCAGCTTAGATAGCGTCACGCCGCAGTATTTT
TRBJ1-1 | TRBV4-3 | . | TRBD1 | CASSHQGDETEAFF | TGCGCCAGCAGCCACCAGGGGGATGAGACTGAAGCTTTCTTT
TRBJ1-5 | TRBV6-1 | . | TRBD1 | CASRTGVQPQHF | TGTGCCAGCAGGACAGGGGTTCAGCCCCAGCATTTT
TRBJ2-1 | TRBV15 | . | . | CATSRDPQVYNEQFF | TGTGCCACCAGCAGAGATCCCCAGGTCTACAATGAGCAGTTCTTC
TRBJ2-1 | TRBV25-1 | . | TRBD2 | CASSDGGGPSYNEQFF | TGTGCCAGCAGTGACGGGGGGGGGCCTTCCTACAATGAGCAGTTCTTC
TRBJ2-1 | TRBV18 | . | . | CASSPPTSFGGPSSYNEQFF | TGTGCCAGCTCACCACCAACATCCTTTGGAGGGCCGAGCTCCTACAATGAGCAGTTCTTC
TRBJ2-1 | TRBV7-8 | . | . | CASSPRLVSEQFF | TGTGCCAGCAGCCCCCGACTAGTCTCTGAGCAGTTCTTC
TRBJ2-3 | TRBV7-2 | . | . | CASSPLADLASSAQYF | TGTGCCAGCAGCCCTCTAGCCGACTTAGCGTCTAGCGCGCAGTATTTT
TRBJ2-5 | TRBV30 | . | TRBD2 | CAWSIRTSGMETQYF | TGTGCCTGGAGCATTCGGACTAGCGGGATGGAGACCCAGTACTTC
TRBJ2-1 | TRBV19 | . | . | CASSSGQSLNEQFF | TGTGCCAGTAGTTCCGGACAGTCCCTCAATGAGCAGTTCTTC
TRBJ2-7 | TRBV19 | . | TRBD2 | CASSLAGLSYEQYF | TGTGCCAGTAGTCTAGCGGGACTCTCCTACGAGCAGTACTTC
TRBJ2-2 | TRBV7-2 | . | . | CASSLDYSRGGGELFF | TGTGCCAGCAGCTTAGATTATTCGAGAGGCGGCGGGGAGCTGTTTTTT
TRBJ1-5 | TRBV2 | . | TRBD1 | CASSATGGPQPQHF | TGTGCCAGCAGCGCGACAGGGGGCCCTCAGCCCCAGCATTTT